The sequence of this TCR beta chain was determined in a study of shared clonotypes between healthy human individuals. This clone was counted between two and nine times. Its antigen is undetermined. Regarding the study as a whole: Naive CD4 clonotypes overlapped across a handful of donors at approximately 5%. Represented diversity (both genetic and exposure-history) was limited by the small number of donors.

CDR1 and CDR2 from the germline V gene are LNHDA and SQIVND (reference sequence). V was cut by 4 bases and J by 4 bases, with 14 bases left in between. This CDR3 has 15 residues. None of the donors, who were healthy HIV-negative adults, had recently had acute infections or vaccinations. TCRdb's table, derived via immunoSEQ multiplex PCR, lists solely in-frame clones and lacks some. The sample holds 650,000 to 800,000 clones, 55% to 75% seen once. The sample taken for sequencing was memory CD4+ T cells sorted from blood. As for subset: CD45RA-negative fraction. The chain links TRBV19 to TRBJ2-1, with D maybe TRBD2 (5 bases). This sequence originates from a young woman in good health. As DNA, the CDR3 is TGTGCCAGTAGTAGTTCCAGCGGAGTATACAATGAGCAGTTCTTC. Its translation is CASSSSSGVYNEQFF.